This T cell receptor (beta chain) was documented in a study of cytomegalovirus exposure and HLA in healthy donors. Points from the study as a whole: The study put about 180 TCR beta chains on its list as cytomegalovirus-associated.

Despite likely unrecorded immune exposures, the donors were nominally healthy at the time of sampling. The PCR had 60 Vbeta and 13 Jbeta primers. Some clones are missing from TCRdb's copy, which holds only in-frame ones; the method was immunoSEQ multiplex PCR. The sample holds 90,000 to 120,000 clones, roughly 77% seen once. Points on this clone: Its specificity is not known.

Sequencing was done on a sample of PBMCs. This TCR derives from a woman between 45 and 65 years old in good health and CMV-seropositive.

CDR3 nucleotides: TGTTCCACCATAGAGGGCACTGAAGCTTTCTTT. The encoded protein is CSTIEGTEAFF. This chain connects TRBV7-9 to TRBJ1-1; no clear D. The CDR3 has 11 amino acids. Germline CDR1 reads SEHNR; CDR2 reads FQNEAQ (reference sequence).